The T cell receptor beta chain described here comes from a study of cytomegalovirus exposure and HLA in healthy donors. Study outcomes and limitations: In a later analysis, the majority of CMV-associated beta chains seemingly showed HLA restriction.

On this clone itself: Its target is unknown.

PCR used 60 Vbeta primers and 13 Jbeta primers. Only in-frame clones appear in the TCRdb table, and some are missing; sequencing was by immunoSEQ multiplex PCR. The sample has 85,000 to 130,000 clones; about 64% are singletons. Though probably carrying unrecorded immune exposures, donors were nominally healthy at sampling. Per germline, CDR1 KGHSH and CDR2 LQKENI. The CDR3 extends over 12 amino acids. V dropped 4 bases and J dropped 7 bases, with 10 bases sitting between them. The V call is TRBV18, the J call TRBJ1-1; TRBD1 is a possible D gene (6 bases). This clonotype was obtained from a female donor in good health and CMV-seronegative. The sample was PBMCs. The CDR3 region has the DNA TGTGCCAGCTCACTTGGACAGAGTGAAGCTTTCTTT. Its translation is CASSLGQSEAFF.